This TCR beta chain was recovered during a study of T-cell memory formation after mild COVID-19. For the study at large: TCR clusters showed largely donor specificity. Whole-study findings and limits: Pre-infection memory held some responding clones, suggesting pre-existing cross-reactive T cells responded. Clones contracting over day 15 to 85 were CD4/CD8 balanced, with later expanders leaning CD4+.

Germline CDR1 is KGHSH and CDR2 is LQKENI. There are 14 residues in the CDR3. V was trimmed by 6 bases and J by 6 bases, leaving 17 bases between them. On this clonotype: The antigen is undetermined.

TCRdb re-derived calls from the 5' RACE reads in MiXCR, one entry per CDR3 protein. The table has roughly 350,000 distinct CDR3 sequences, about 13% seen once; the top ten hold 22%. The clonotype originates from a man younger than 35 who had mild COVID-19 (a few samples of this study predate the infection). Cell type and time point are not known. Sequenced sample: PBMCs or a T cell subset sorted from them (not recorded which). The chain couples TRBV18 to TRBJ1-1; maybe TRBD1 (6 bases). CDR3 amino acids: CASSPTGRQAEAFF. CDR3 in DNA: TGTGCCAGCTCTCCTACAGGGCGACAGGCTGAAGCTTTCTTT.